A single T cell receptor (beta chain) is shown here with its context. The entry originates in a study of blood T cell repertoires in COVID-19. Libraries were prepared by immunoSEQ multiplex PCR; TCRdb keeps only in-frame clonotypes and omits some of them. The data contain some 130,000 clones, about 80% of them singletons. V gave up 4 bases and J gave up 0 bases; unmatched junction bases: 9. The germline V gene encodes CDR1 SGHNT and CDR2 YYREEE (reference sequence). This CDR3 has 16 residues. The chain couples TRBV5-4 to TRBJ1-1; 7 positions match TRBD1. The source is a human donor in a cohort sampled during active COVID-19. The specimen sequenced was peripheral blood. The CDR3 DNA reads TGTGCCAGCAGCGGGGGGACAGCAGCTTTGAACACTGAAGCTTTCTTT. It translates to CASSGGTAALNTEAFF.